This T cell receptor beta chain comes out of a study of T cell responses to AZD1222 COVID-19 vaccine (dated by TCRdb to the early 2020s). Turning to the overall study: TCR sequencing covered 233 trial participants: about 210 given two doses of AZD1222 and 26 given two doses of MenACWY control vaccine. Enrollment into the trials was organized by age into subgroups of 18-55, 56-69 and 70-plus years, and those subgroups contained approximately 150, 30 and 60 TCR-sequenced participants, respectively. General conclusions and limits of the study: The vaccine-associated CD4 TCRs covered the entire spike protein, and the dominant responses fell in regions 160-218 and 743-854. Because no day 14 peak-response samples were available, repertoires were characterized only after the peak T cell response. Conclusions about previously exposed vaccinees are limited, since just a handful of AZD1222 recipients were seropositive for SARS-CoV-2 at baseline. After two AZD1222 doses, both the breadth and the depth of spike-specific TCRs were significantly higher than at day 0 and than in MenACWY recipients. In the small 56-69-year group, the increase in depth fell short of significance, most likely because of low power. Participants were mostly white British and included more females than males, and it was suggested by the authors that clonal diversity may have been underestimated. Reportedly, almost half of the unique spike-specific TCRs recognized epitopes lying outside the regions that are mutated in the B.1.351 and B.1.1.7 variants.

From the germline V gene, CDR1 is MNHEY and CDR2 is SVGAGI. The cysteine opens and the phenylalanine closes a CDR3 of 15 amino acids. Solely the CDR3 DNA is kept, with 45 bases framed from the first base. V and J are trimmed by 6 bases and 5 bases, and the gene matches miss 7 bases of the junction. As to this clone: No cognate antigen has been identified for it. The input lacks base qualities; no much larger clone sits a single base away.

The CDR3 regions of human TCRbeta chains were analyzed by immunosequencing. From the authors' description of their analysis: Repertoire TCRs were matched against a reference library of SARS-CoV-2-specific TCRs generated with the MIRA antigen-specificity platform. Breadth was defined as the fraction of unique TCRs that were SARS-CoV-2-associated, and depth was defined as the fraction of total T cells that were SARS-CoV-2-associated. Using the MIRA data, each spike-specific TCR was assigned both to the spike region to which the TCR was reactive and to a CD4 or CD8 class. Log10-transformed breadth and depth values were compared by one-way ANOVA with Sidak's multiple comparisons tests. TCRdb obtained this table from immuneACCESS and retained in-frame rearrangements with V and J assigned. These tables miss some clones; where compared with another copy, unresolved V genes account for less than half of the shortfall, and the remainder is unexplained. The V and J calls and the clone size are those of that table, but D and trimming were determined from the DNA. This sample lists 80,000 to 95,000 clones; about nine tenths were detected once. The leading ten clones occupy about 7% of the sample.

In the paper's terms, the time point label means: about 28 days (+/-7) after the second vaccine dose. AZD1222 recipients whose second dose came at about 4 weeks and those whose second dose came at about 12 weeks were combined into one group, since spike-specific TCR depth and breadth did not differ between the two schedules. The vaccinee samples were drawn from two UK trials, COV001 and COV002, one of which was a single-blind randomized controlled phase 2/3 trial testing AZD1222 (ChAdOx1 nCoV-19) in healthy adults. For TCRbeta chain sequencing, PBMC samples from trial participants were taken at day 0 and at day 28 after the second dose.

The sequenced sample was peripheral blood, obtained 28 days after the second AZD1222 dose. The source of this sequence is an adult who received the AZD1222 COVID-19 vaccine. The chain is encoded by TRBV6-5 joined to TRBJ2-7, and 13 junction bases match TRBD2. The DNA is as follows: TGTGCCAGCAGCTCCGGGACTAGCGGGACGAACGAGCAGTACTTC. Its translation is CASSSGTSGTNEQYF.